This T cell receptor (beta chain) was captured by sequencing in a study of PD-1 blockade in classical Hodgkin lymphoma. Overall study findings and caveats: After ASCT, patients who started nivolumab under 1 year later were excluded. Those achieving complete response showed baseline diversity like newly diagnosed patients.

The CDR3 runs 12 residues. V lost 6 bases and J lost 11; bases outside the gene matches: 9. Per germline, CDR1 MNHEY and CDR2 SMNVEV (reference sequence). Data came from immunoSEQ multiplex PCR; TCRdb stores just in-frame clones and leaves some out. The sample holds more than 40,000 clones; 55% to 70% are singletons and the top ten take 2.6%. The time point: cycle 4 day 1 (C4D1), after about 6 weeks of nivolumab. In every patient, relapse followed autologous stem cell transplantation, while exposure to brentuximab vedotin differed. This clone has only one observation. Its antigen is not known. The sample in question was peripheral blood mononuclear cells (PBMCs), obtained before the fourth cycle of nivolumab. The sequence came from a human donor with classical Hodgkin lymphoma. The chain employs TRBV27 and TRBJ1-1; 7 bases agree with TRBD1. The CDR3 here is CASSPQGTVAFF. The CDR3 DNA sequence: TGTGCCAGCAGCCCACAGGGGACCGTGGCTTTCTTT.